This T cell receptor beta chain is from a study of T cells in women clearing cervical HPV infection. Measured with immunoSEQ multiplex PCR; TCRdb has only the in-frame clones, and not every one. This sample's clone table lists some 46,000 clones. The sample taken for sequencing was blood buffy coat. The TCR was taken from a woman between 18 and 69 years old with a cervical HPV16 infection that either progressed to CIN3+ or cleared (not recorded which).

Incomplete CDR3 DNA: TGTGCCAGCAGCTTAGGTCCAGTTGGCACAGATACG. It codes for CASSLGPVGTDT. The full CDR3 protein is CASSLGPVGTDTQYF. This chain links TRBV7-2 with TRBJ2-3; the D is unclear. The read is 3 residues too short to cover the CDR3 end, so that end is filled in from the germline J gene. This CDR3 has 15 amino acids. V lost 1 base to trimming and J lost 1 base, with 9 bases between them. Germline CDR1 SGHTA, CDR2 FQGNSA.